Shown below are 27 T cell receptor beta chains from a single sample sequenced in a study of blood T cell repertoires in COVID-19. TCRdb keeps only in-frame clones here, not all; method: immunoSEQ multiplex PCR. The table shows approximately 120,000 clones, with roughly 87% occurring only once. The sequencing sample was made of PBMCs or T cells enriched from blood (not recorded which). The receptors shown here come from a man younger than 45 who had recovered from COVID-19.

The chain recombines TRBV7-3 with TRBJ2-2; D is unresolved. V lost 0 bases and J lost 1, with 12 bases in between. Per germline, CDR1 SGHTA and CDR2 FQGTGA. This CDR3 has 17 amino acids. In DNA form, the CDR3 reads TGTGCCAGCAGCTTAACTCCTGTTGGGCGGAACACCGGGGAGCTGTTTTTT. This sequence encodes CASSLTPVGRNTGELFF.

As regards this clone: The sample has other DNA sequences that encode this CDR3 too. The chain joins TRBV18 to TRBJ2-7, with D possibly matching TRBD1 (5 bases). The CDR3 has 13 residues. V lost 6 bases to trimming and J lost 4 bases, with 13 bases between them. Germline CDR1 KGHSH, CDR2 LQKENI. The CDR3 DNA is TGTGCCAGCTCCCCTCGCAGGGATTACGAGCAGTACGTC. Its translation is CASSPRRDYEQYV.

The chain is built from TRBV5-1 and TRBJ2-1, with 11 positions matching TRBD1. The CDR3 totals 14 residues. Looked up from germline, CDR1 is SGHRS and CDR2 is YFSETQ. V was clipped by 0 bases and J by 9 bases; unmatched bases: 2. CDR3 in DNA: TGCGCCAGCAGCTTGGGGACAGGGGGCGTTGAGCAGTTCTTC. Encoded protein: CASSLGTGGVEQFF.

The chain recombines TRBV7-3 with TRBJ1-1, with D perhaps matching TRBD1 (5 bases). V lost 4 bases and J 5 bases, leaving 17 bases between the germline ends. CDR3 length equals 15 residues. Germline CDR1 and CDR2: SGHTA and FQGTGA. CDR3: CASSYSRGGMTEAFF. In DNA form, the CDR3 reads TGTGCCAGCAGCTACTCCCGGGGGGGTATGACTGAAGCTTTCTTT.

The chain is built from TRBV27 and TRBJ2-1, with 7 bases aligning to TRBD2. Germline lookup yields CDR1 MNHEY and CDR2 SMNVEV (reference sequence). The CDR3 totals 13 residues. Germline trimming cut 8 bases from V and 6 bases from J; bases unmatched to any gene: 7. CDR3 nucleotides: TGTGCCAGCGGGGAGGGCCGGGGCAATGAGCAGTTCTTC. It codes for CASGEGRGNEQFF.

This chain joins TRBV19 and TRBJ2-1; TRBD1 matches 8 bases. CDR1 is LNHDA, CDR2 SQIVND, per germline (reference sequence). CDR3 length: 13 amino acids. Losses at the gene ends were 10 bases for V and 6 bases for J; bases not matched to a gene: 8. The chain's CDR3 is CATHRGKVNEQFF. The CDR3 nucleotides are TGTGCCACCCACAGGGGGAAAGTCAATGAGCAGTTCTTC.

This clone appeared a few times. CDR3 sequence reads: CASSLLGRTADTQYF. The CDR3 region has the DNA TGTGCCAGCAGCTTATTGGGGAGAACGGCAGATACGCAGTATTTT. The chain has TRBV11-2 and TRBJ2-3, with D possibly being TRBD2 (5 bases). CDR3 length equals 15 residues. Looked up from germline, CDR1 is SGHAT and CDR2 is FQNNGV. V was pared by 2 bases and J by 4 bases, with 13 bases between.

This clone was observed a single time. In nucleotides, the CDR3 is TGTGCCAGTAGTAAAAGCGGGAGCGGGATGAAAAACATTCAGTACTTC. Encoded protein: CASSKSGSGMKNIQYF. The gene calls are TRBV19 and TRBJ2-4; TRBD2 matches at 8 bases. CDR1 LNHDA and CDR2 SQIVND come from the germline V gene (reference sequence). The trim removed 4 bases at V and 4 bases at J, leaving 9 bases unmatched. The CDR3 contains 16 residues.

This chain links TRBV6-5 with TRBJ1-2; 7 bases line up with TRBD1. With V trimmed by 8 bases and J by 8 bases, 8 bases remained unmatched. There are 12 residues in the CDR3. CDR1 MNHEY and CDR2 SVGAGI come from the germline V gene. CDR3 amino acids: CASVSGGGGYTF. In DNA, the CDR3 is TGTGCCAGCGTCTCAGGGGGTGGAGGCTACACCTTC.

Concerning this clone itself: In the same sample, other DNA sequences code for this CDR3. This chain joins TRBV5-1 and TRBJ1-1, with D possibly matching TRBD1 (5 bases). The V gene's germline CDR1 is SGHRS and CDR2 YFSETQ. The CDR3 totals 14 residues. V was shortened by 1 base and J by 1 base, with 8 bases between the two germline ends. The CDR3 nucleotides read TGCGCCAGCAGCTTGAGGCAGGGGAACACTGAAGCTTTCTTT. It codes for CASSLRQGNTEAFF.

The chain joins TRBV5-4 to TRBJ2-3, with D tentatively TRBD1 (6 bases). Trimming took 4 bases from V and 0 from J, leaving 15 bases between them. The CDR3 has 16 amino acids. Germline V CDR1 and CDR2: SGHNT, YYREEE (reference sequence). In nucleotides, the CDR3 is TGTGCCAGCAGCAGTGGCGACAGGAGGAGCACAGATACGCAGTATTTT. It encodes CASSSGDRRSTDTQYF.

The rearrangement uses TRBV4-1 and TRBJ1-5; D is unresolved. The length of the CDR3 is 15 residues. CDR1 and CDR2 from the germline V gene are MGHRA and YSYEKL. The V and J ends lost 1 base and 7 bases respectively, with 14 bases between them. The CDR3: CASSQGDEGGQPQHF. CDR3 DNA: TGCGCCAGCAGCCAAGGGGATGAGGGAGGGCAGCCCCAGCATTTT.

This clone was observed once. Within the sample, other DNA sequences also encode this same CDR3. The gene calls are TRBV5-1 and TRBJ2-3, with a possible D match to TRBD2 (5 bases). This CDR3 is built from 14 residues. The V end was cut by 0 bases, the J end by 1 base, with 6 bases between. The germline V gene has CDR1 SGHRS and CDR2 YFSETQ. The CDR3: CASSLAGGTDTQYF. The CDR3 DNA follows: TGCGCCAGCAGCTTGGCCGGGGGCACAGATACGCAGTATTTT.

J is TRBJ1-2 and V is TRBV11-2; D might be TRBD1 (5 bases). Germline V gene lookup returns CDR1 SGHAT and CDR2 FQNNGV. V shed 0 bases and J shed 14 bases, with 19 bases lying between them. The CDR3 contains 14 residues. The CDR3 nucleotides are TGTGCCAGCAGCTTAGATGGGGCAGGAGGGAGGCCTACCTTC. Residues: CASSLDGAGGRPTF.

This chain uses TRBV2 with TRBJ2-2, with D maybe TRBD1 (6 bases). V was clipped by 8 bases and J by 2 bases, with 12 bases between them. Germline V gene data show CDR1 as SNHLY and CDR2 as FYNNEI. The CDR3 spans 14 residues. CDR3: CASLPGANTGELFF. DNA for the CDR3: TGTGCCAGCCTGCCAGGGGCCAACACCGGGGAGCTGTTTTTT.

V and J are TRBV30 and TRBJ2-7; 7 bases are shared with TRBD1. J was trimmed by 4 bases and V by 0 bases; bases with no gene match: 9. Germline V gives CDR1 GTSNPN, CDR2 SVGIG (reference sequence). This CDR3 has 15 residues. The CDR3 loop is CAWSVKFRGSYEQYF. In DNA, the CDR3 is TGTGCCTGGAGTGTCAAATTCAGGGGGTCGTACGAGCAGTACTTC.

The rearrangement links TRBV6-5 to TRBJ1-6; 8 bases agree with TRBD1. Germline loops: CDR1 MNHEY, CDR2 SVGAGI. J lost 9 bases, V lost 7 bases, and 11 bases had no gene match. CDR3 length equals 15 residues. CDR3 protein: CASNSQGGSGSPLHF. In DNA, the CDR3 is TGTGCCAGCAATTCACAGGGGGGCAGTGGTTCACCCCTCCACTTT.

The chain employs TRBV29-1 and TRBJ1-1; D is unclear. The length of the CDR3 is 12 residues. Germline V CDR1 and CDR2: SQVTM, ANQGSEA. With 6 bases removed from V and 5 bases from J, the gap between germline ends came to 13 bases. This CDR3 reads CSVVSGRTEAFF. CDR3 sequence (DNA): TGCAGCGTCGTTTCGGGGAGGACTGAAGCTTTCTTT.

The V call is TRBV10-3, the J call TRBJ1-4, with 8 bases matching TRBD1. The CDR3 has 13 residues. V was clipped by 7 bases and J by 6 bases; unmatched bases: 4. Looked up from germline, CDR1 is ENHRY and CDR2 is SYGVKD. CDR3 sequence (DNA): TGTGCCATCACGCCAGGGGGCCATGAAAAACTGTTTTTT. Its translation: CAITPGGHEKLFF.

The CDR3 spells CASSRTGGDSYEQYF. The CDR3 DNA reads as TGTGCCAGCTCACGGACAGGGGGCGACTCCTACGAGCAGTACTTC. V gene TRBV18 combines with J gene TRBJ2-7; 11 bases line up with TRBD1. The CDR3 has 15 amino acids. V dropped 4 bases and J dropped 0; count of bases not matched to a gene: 2. Germline V CDR1 and CDR2: KGHSH, LQKENI.

CDR3 DNA sequence: TGTGCCAGCAGCCAAACCGCCGGGACTAGCGGGAGAGTCCACCAAGAGACCCAGTACTTC. This translates into CASSQTAGTSGRVHQETQYF. The chain combines TRBV13 with TRBJ2-5; 14 bases are a match to TRBD2. The J segment lost 0 bases and the V segment lost 5 bases, leaving 14 bases of the junction unmatched. The CDR3 covers 20 residues. CDR1 is PRHDT, CDR2 FYEKMQ, per germline (reference sequence).

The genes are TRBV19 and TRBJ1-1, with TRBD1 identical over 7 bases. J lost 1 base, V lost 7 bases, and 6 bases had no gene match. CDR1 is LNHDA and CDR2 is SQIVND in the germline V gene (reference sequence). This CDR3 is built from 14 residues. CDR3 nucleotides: TGTGCCAGTAAAATAGGGACAGCGAACACTGAAGCTTTCTTT. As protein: CASKIGTANTEAFF.

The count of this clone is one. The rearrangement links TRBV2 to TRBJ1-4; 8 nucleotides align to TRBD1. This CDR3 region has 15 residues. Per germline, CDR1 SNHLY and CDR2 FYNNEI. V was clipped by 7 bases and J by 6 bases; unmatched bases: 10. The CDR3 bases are TGTGCCAGCAAAGGGGTCGGGACAGGAGATGAAAAACTGTTTTTT. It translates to CASKGVGTGDEKLFF.

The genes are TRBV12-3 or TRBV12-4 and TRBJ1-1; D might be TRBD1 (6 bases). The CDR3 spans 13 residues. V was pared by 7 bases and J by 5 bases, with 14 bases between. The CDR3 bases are TGTGCCAGCACCGCACAGGGAGGGACTGAAGCTTTCTTT. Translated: CASTAQGGTEAFF.

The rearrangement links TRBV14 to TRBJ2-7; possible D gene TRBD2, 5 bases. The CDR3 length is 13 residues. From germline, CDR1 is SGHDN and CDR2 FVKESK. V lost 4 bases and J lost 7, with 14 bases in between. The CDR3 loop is CASSLVGSGEQYV. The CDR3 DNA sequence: TGTGCCAGCAGCCTAGTTGGGAGTGGGGAGCAGTACGTC.

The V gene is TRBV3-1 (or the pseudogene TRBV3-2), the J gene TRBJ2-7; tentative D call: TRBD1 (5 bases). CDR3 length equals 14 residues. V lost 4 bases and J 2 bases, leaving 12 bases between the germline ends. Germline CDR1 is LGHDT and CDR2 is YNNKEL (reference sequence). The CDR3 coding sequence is TGTGCCAGCAGCCCTACGACAGTCACCTACGAGCAGTACTTC. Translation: CASSPTTVTYEQYF.

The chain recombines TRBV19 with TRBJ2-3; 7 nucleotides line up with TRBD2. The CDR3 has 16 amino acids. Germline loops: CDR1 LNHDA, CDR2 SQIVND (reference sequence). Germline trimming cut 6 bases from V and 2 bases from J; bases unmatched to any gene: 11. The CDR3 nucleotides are TGTGCCAGTAGGAGGGAGGCTAGCGGACTCACAGATACGCAGTATTTT. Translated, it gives CASRREASGLTDTQYF.